The rows below give T cell receptor beta chains drawn from one sample of a study of beta chain features in type 1 diabetes. Sequencing used immunoSEQ multiplex PCR; TCRdb keeps in-frame clones, though not all of them. The sample includes around 500,000 clones, roughly an eighth of them seen just once. The specimen sequenced was naive CD4+ T cells from blood. The receptors originated from a woman aged 18-29 years in good health. Both conserved end residues are part of each CDR3. The D gene is left open where the match is weak. Rows give clone size only sometimes, using once, few, many, or a class for an expanded clone.

size	V	D	J	DNA	CDR3
-	TRBV19	TRBD2	TRBJ2-1	TGTGCCAGTAGTATAGGGCTAGCGGGGGACAATGAGCAGTTCTTC	CASSIGLAGDNEQFF
-	TRBV5-1	-	TRBJ2-5	TGCGCCAGCAGCTTAGCCCCTGGGGCGGAAGAGACCCAGTACTTC	CASSLAPGAEETQYF
-	TRBV2	-	TRBJ1-3	TGTGCCTCGAACAGAGTCTCTGGAAACACCATATATTTT	CASNRVSGNTIYF
-	TRBV19	-	TRBJ2-1	TGTGCCAGTAGTCCTCTAAGAGTAGCGAAAGGGAATGAGCAGTTCTTC	CASSPLRVAKGNEQFF
many	TRBV4-1	-	TRBJ2-5	TGCGCCAGCAGCCAAGCTCCAGGGCGTGGAGAGACCCAGTACTTC	CASSQAPGRGETQYF
few	TRBV14	-	TRBJ1-1	TGTGCCAGCAGCCAAGGTCTTAGGAACACTGAAGCTTTCTTT	CASSQGLRNTEAFF
few	TRBV18	-	TRBJ2-7	TGTGCCAGCTCACCACCGACGGGTTACGAGCAGTACTTC	CASSPPTGYEQYF
-	TRBV5-1	-	TRBJ2-2	TGCGCCAGCAGCTTGATAGCGGTTATCACCGGGGAGCTGTTTTTT	CASSLIAVITGELFF
-	TRBV6-1	-	TRBJ1-5	TGTGCCAGCAGTGAGGCAGGGGCTAGCAATCAGCCCCAGCATTTT	CASSEAGASNQPQHF
-	TRBV18	-	TRBJ1-4	TGTGCCAGCTCGCCTCAAGGGTATCATAATGAAAAACTGTTTTTT	CASSPQGYHNEKLFF
-	TRBV19	TRBD2	TRBJ2-7	TGTGCCAGTAGTTCGACTAGCGGGAGTGGTGAGCAGTACTTC	CASSSTSGSGEQYF
few	TRBV4-3	TRBD2	TRBJ2-1	TGCGCCAGCAGCCAAGCGGGCGCGGGGGGCAATGAGCAGTTCTTC	CASSQAGAGGNEQFF
few	TRBV9	TRBD1	TRBJ2-1	TGTGCCAGCAGCGGGGACAGGAGCAATGAGCAGTTCTTC	CASSGDRSNEQFF
-	TRBV2	-	TRBJ1-1	TGTGCCAGCAGTGGGTCAGTGAACACTGAAGCTTTCTTT	CASSGSVNTEAFF
few	TRBV25-1	TRBD1	TRBJ1-2	TGTGCCAGCAGTGAAGCTAAGGGGGCGGGCTATGGCTACACCTTC	CASSEAKGAGYGYTF
-	TRBV14	-	TRBJ2-3	TGTGCCAGCAGCCCTCAACGGGACACCTTCACAGATACGCAGTATTTT	CASSPQRDTFTDTQYF
few	TRBV23-1	-	TRBJ2-4	TGCGCCAGCAGTCAATTAGGGTTCGGGAACATTCAGTACTTC	CASSQLGFGNIQYF
few	TRBV29-1	TRBD2	TRBJ2-2	TGCAGCGTTGTAGTGGGAGGGCTCAGGTTCGGGGAGCTGTTTTTT	CSVVVGGLRFGELFF
-	TRBV29-1	TRBD1	TRBJ1-4	TGCAGCGTTGCCGGGACAGCCTATGAAAAACTGTTTTTT	CSVAGTAYEKLFF
few	TRBV7-2	-	TRBJ2-3	TGTGCCAGCAGCTTAAGCCGGGATACGCAGTATTTT	CASSLSRDTQYF
-	TRBV5-1	-	TRBJ1-6	TGCGCCAGCAGCTTGGATGTATCACCATCTTCACCCCTCCACTTT	CASSLDVSPSSPLHF
few	TRBV4-3	TRBD1	TRBJ1-5	TGCGCCAGCAGCCAACGGACAGGGGGCCAGCCCCAGCATTTT	CASSQRTGGQPQHF
few	TRBV29-1	-	TRBJ1-2	TGCAGCGTTCCCAGGGGAGGCGGCTATGGCTACACCTTC	CSVPRGGGYGYTF
few	TRBV9	-	TRBJ2-6	TGTGCCAGCAGCGAAAGCTCTGGGGCCAACGTCCTGACTTTC	CASSESSGANVLTF
few	TRBV15	TRBD2	TRBJ2-3	TGTGCCACCAGCAGACCGGGACTAGCGGGACACACAGATACGCAGTATTTT	CATSRPGLAGHTDTQYF
few	TRBV6-5	TRBD1	TRBJ1-5	TGTGCCAGCAGTCCCACAGGGGGCAATCAGCCCCAGCATTTT	CASSPTGGNQPQHF
few	TRBV18	-	TRBJ2-5	TGTGCCAGCTCAGCCGGGGTCCAAGAGACCCAGTACTTC	CASSAGVQETQYF
few	TRBV9	TRBD1	TRBJ2-5	TGTGCCAGCAGCATCTTCGACAGGGTAGAGACCCAGTACTTC	CASSIFDRVETQYF
few	TRBV6-5	-	TRBJ2-7	TGTGCCAGCAGTCGGGACCTCCGATACGAGCAGTACTTC	CASSRDLRYEQYF
-	TRBV5-1	-	TRBJ2-1	TGCGCCAGCAGCTTGGCCTCGATTGAGTTCTTC	CASSLASIEFF
-	TRBV27	-	TRBJ2-4	TGTGCCAGCAGTCCGGGGACATTGGTAGCCAAAAACATTCAGTACTTC	CASSPGTLVAKNIQYF
few	TRBV30	-	TRBJ2-5	TGTGCCTGGAGTGCCCAGAGGGAGACCCAGTACTTC	CAWSAQRETQYF
few	TRBV9	-	TRBJ2-2	TGTGCCAGCAGCCTAAGCGGCCTAGCTGGGACCGGGGAGCTGTTTTTT	CASSLSGLAGTGELFF
few	TRBV7-8	TRBD2	TRBJ2-4	TGTGCCAGCAGCCAACTAGCGGGGGCAGCCAAAAACATTCAGTACTTC	CASSQLAGAAKNIQYF